This paragraph covers one T cell receptor beta chain sequence. It is unclear where the CDR3 begins or ends on the DNA, so no DNA is shown, and the CDR3 is as TCRdb lists it. Germline CDR1 SGHDT, CDR2 YYEEEE. Termini included, the CDR3 measures 16 amino acids. Assay used: immunoSEQ multiplex PCR; TCRdb lists only in-frame clones, some missing. The sample has tens of thousands of clones; over 85% are singletons. This record comes from a study of T cell changes during pregnancy in multiple sclerosis. This sequence originates from a female donor with multiple sclerosis, enrolled in a pregnancy study. This sequence joins TRBV5-6 and TRBJ2-2; the D call TRBD2 from the table was never checked on the DNA. This specimen was CD4+ T cells from peripheral blood mononuclear cells, taken in the first trimester of pregnancy. The CDR3 sequence: CASILGSTSNTGELFF.